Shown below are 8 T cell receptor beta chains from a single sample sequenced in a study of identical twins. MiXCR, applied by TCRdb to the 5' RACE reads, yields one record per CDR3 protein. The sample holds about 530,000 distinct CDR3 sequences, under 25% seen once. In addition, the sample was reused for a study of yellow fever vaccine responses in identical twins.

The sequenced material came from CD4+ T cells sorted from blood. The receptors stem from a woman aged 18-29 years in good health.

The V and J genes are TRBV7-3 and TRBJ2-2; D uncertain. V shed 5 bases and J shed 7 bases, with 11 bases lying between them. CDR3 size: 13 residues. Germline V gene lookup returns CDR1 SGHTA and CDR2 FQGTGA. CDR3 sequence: CASSPTRIGELFF. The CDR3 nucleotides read TGTGCCAGCAGCCCAACCCGGATCGGGGAGCTGTTTTTT.

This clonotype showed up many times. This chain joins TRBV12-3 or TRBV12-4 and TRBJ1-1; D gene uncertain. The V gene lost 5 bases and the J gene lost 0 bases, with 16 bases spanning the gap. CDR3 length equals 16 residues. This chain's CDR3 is CASSPSWRSMNTEAFF. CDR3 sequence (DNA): TGTGCCAGCAGTCCTTCTTGGAGGAGCATGAACACTGAAGCTTTCTTT.

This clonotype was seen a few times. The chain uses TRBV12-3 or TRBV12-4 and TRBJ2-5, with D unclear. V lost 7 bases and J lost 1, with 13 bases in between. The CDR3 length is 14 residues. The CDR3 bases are TGTGCCAGCAAAAGAGGACGCATCCAAGAGACCCAGTACTTC. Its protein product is CASKRGRIQETQYF.

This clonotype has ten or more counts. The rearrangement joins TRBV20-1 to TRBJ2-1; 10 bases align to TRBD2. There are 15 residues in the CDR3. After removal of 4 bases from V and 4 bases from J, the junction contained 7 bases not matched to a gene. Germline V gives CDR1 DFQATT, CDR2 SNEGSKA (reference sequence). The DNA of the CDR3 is TGCAGTGCTAAATCGGCGACTAGCGGGTACAATGAGCAGTTCTTC. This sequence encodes CSAKSATSGYNEQFF.

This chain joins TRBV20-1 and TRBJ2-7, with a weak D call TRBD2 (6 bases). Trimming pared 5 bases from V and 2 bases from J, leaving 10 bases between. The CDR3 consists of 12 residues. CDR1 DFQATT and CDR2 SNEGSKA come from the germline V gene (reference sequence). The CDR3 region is CSARDSTYEQYV. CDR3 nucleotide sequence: TGCAGTGCTCGGGACTCTACCTACGAGCAGTACGTC.

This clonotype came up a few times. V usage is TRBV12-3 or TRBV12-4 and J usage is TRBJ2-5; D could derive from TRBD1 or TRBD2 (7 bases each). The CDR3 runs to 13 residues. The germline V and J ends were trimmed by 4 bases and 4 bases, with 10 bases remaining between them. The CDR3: CASSSRGGETQYF. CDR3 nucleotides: TGTGCCAGCAGTTCCAGGGGGGGAGAGACCCAGTACTTC.

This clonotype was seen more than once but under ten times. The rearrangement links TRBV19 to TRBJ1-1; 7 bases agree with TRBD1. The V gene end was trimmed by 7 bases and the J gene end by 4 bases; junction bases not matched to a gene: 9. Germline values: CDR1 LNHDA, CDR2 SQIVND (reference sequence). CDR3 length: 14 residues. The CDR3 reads CASTPGQRVTEAFF. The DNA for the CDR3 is TGTGCCAGTACCCCGGGACAGAGGGTCACTGAAGCTTTCTTT.

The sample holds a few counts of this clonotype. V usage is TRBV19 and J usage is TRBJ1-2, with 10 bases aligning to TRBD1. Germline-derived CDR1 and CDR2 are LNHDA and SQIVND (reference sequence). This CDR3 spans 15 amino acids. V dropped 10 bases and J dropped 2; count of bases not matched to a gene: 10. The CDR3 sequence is CATRPPGQGNYGYTF. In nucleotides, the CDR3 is TGTGCCACCAGACCACCGGGACAGGGGAACTATGGCTACACCTTC.